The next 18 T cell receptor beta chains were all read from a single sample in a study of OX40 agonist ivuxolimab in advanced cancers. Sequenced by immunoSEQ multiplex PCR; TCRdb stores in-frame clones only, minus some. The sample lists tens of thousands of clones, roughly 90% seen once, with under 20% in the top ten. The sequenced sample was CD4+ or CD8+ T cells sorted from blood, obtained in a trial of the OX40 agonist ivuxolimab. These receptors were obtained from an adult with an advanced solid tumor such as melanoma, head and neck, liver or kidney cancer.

The CDR3 sequence: CASSQDLGFTETQYF. CDR3 sequence (DNA): TGCGCCAGCAGCCAAGATCTAGGTTTCACCGAGACCCAGTACTTC. The J gene is TRBJ2-5, the V gene TRBV4-3; no clear D gene. Germline CDR1 is LGHNA and CDR2 is YSLEER. The CDR3 contains 15 residues. V lost 0 bases, J lost 5 bases, and 13 bases lay in between.

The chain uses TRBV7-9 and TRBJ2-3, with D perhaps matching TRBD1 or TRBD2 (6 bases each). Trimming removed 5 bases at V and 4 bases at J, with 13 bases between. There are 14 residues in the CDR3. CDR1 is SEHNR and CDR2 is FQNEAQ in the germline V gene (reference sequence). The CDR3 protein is CASSAVEGADTQYF. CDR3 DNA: TGTGCCAGCAGCGCTGTGGAGGGGGCAGATACGCAGTATTTT.

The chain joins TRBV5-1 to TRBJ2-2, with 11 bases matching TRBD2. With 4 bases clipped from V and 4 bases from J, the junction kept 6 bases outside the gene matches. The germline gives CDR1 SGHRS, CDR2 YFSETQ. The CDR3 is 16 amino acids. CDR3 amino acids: CASSPLAGGRTGELFF. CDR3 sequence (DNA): TGCGCCAGCAGCCCTCTAGCGGGAGGTCGCACCGGGGAGCTGTTTTTT.

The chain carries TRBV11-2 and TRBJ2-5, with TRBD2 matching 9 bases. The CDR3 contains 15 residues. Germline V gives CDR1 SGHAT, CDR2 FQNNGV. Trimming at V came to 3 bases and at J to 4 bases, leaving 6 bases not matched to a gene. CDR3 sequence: CASSFAGGRGETQYF. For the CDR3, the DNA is TGTGCCAGCAGCTTTGCGGGAGGGCGGGGAGAGACCCAGTACTTC.

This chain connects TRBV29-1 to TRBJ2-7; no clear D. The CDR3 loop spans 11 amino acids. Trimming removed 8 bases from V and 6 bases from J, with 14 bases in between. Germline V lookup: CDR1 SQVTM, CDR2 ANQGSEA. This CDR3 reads CSFRISSEQYF. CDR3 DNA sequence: TGCAGCTTCAGGATCAGTTCCGAGCAGTACTTC.

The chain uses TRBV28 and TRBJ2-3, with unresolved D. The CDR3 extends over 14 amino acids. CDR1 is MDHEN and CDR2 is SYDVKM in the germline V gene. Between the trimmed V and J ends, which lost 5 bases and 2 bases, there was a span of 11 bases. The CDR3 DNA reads TGTGCCAGCAGTGACCGAGGCTCCACAGATACGCAGTATTTT. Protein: CASSDRGSTDTQYF.

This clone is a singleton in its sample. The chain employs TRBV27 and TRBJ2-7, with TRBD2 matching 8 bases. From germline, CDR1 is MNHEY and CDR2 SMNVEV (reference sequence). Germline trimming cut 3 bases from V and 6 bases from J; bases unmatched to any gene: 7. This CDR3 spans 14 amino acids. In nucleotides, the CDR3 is TGTGCCAGCAGTTTGCGGGGGGCGCCGGGCGAGCAGTACTTC. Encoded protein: CASSLRGAPGEQYF.

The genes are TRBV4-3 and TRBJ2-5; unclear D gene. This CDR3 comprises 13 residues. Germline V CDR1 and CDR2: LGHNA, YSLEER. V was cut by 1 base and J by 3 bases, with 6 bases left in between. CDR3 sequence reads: CASSQGLEETQYF. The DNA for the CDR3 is TGCGCCAGCAGCCAAGGCCTCGAAGAGACCCAGTACTTC.

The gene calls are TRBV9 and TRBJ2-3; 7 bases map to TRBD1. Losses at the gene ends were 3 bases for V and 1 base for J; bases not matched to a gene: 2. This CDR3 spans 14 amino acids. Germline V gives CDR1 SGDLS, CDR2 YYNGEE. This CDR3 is CASSGGQRTDTQYF. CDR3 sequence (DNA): TGTGCCAGCAGCGGGGGACAGCGCACAGATACGCAGTATTTT.

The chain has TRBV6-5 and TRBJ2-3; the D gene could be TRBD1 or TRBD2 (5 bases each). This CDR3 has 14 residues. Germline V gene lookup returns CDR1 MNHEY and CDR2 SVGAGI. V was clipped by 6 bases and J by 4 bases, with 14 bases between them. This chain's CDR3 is CASSWGGSADTQYF. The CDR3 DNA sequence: TGTGCCAGCAGCTGGGGCGGGTCGGCAGATACGCAGTATTTT.

The CDR3 DNA reads TGCGCCAGCAGCCAAGATCTTGTCAGTCAGAACTATGGCTACACCTTC. As protein: CASSQDLVSQNYGYTF. The chain carries TRBV4-3 and TRBJ1-2, with no clear D. Germline CDR1 LGHNA, CDR2 YSLEER. The ends were cut back, 0 bases at V and 2 bases at J, with 13 bases in the middle. The CDR3 extends over 16 amino acids.

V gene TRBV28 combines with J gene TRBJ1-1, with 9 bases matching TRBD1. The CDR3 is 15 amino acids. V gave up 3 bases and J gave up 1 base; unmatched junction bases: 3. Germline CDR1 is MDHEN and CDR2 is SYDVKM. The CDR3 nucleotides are TGTGCCAGCAGTTTGGGGACAGGGTGGAACACTGAAGCTTTCTTT. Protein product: CASSLGTGWNTEAFF.

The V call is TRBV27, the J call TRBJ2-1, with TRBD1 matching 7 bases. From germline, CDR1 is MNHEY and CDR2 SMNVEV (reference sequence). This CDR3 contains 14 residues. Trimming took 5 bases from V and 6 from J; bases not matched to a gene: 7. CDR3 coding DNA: TGTGCCAGCAGTACTACCGGGACAGCCAATGAGCAGTTCTTC. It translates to CASSTTGTANEQFF.

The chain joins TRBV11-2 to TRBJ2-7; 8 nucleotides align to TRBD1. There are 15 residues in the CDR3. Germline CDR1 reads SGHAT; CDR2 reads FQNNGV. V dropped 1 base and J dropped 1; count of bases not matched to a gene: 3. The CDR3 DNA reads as TGTGCCAGCAGCTTAGGGTACAGGGGGTCCTACGAGCAGTACTTC. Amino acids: CASSLGYRGSYEQYF. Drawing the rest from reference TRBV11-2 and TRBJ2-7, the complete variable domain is EAGVAQSPRYKIIEKRQSVAFWCNPISGHATLYWYQQILGQGPKLLIQFQNNGVVDDSQLPKDRFSAERLKGVDSTLKIQPAKLEDSAVYLCASSLGYRGSYEQYFGPGTRLTVT.

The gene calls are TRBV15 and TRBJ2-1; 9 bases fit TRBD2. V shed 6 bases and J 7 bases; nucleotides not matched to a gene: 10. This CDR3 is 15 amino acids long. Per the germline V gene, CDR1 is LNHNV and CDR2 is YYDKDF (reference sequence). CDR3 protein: CATRGTSRKGNEQFF. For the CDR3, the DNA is TGTGCCACCAGAGGGACTAGCAGAAAGGGGAATGAGCAGTTCTTC. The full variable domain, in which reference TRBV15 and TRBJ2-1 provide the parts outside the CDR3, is DAMVIQNPRYQVTQFGKPVTLSCSQTLNHNVMYWYQQKSSQAPKLLFHYYDKDFNNEADTPDNFQSRRPNTSFCFLDIRSPGLGDTAMYLCATRGTSRKGNEQFFGPGTRLTVL.

CDR3 in DNA: TGTGCCAGTAGTCCTGGACTAGCGCGGGGTACCGGGGAGCTGTTTTTT. Its translation is CASSPGLARGTGELFF. This chain links TRBV19 with TRBJ2-2; TRBD2 matches at 9 bases. CDR3 length: 16 amino acids. Per germline, CDR1 LNHDA and CDR2 SQIVND (reference sequence). Losses at the gene ends were 5 bases for V and 5 bases for J; bases not matched to a gene: 9.

The CDR3 loop is CASSQDRAHRGQFF. CDR3 nucleotide sequence: TGCGCCAGCAGCCAAGATAGGGCCCACCGTGGACAGTTCTTC. The rearrangement uses TRBV4-3 and TRBJ2-1; D gene ambiguous. Per germline, CDR1 LGHNA and CDR2 YSLEER. The CDR3 runs 14 residues. With 0 bases removed from V and 13 bases from J, the gap between germline ends came to 16 bases.

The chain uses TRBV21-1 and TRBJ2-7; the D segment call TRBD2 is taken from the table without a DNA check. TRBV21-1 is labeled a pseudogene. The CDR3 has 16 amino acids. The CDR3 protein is CASSIGRGDCAYEQYF. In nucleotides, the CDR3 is TGTGCCAGCAGCATTGGGAGGGGCGACTGTGCCTACGAGCAGTACTTC.